This T cell receptor (beta chain) came from a study of early T cells in non-severe SARS-CoV-2 infection. Germline CDR1 LGHDT, CDR2 YNNKEL (reference sequence). The ends lost 4 bases at V and 2 bases at J; junction bases unmatched: 1. CDR3 length: 15 residues. This clonotype occurred many times. TCRdb called the 5' RACE reads again in MiXCR, with one record for every CDR3 protein. The table has roughly 9,200 distinct CDR3 sequences, under 5.5% seen once; the top ten hold around 8.8%. The chain is built from TRBV3-1 and TRBJ2-7, with TRBD2 matching 14 bases. The sample taken for sequencing was whole blood. The sequence derives from an adult who was a healthcare worker with PCR-confirmed SARS-CoV-2 infection or an uninfected control (not recorded which). CDR3 DNA: TGTGCCAGCAGCCCGGGACTAGCGGGAGCCTACGAGCAGTACTTC. Its translation is CASSPGLAGAYEQYF.